These 29 T cell receptor beta chains originate from one sample sequenced in a study of glioma-infiltrating T cells. Using RNA template, CDR3s of TCR alpha and beta were amplified with iRepertoire arm-PCR. TCRdb recomputed calls from the multiplex PCR reads with MiXCR, one row per CDR3 protein. The table shows around 99,000 distinct CDR3 sequences, with less than 30% occurring only once. Specimen: glioma tissue, nonneoplastic brain tissue, or PBMCs (not recorded which). All receptors come from a human donor with low-grade glioma or glioblastoma, undergoing nonglioma brain surgery, or in good health (not recorded which).

Concerning this clonotype: This may come from a read error, since a much larger clone is one base off. The chain couples TRBV10-3 to TRBJ1-5, with D unclear. CDR1 is ENHRY, CDR2 SYGVKD, per germline. The V end was cut by 6 bases, the J end by 7 bases, with 13 bases between. This CDR3 spans 13 amino acids. The CDR3 protein is CAISPGETQPQHF. The CDR3, as DNA: TGTGCCATCAGCCCCGGTGAGACGCAGCCCCAGCATTTT.

This clonotype was seen at least ten times. The rearrangement links TRBV20-1 to TRBJ2-5; 7 bases are shared with TRBD1. In germline, CDR1 is DFQATT, CDR2 SNEGSKA (reference sequence). The CDR3 totals 13 residues. V was clipped by 8 bases and J by 2 bases; unmatched bases: 8. The CDR3 nucleotides are TGCAGTACTTATTGGGACAGACAAGAGACCCAGTACTTC. It translates to CSTYWDRQETQYF.

On this clonotype: Just one base apart from a much larger clone, this may be a read error. The chain uses TRBV7-9 and TRBJ2-3, with 10 bases that match TRBD2. The CDR3 spans 15 residues. CDR1 and CDR2 from the germline V gene are SEHNR and FQNEAQ (reference sequence). The J segment lost 2 bases and the V segment lost 7 bases, leaving 6 bases of the junction unmatched. DNA of the CDR3: TGTGCCAGCACCTCTAGCGGGGGATTCACAGATACGCAGTATTTT. Translating it yields CASTSSGGFTDTQYF.

This clonotype was recorded at least ten times. CDR3 coding DNA: TGTGCCTGGGAGGAGGGAGGGCCGGAAAACAATGAGCAGTTCTTC. Translation: CAWEEGGPENNEQFF. The chain joins TRBV6-4 to TRBJ2-1, with 7 nucleotides matching TRBD2. The germline V gene encodes CDR1 MRHNA and CDR2 SNTAGT. J gave up 5 bases and V 11 bases, and 15 bases lay outside the gene matches. The CDR3 spans 15 residues.

This clonotype was counted ten times or more. This sequence joins TRBV27 and TRBJ1-6; no reliable D call. Germline V gene data show CDR1 as MNHEY and CDR2 as SMNVEV (reference sequence). The CDR3 runs to 15 residues. V shed 3 bases and J shed 2 bases, with 8 bases lying between them. CDR3 sequence (DNA): TGTGCCAGCAGTTTGAGTCCCGCCTATAATTCACCCCTCCACTTT. This codes for CASSLSPAYNSPLHF.

This clonotype was seen repeatedly, ten times or more. The rearrangement links TRBV7-2 to TRBJ2-7; 9 nucleotides align to TRBD1. Germline V gives CDR1 SGHTA, CDR2 FQGNSA. The length of the CDR3 is 18 residues. V dropped 5 bases and J dropped 0; count of bases not matched to a gene: 14. CDR3 protein: CASSHRGTGQGRSYEQYF. CDR3 DNA: TGTGCCAGCAGCCACCGAGGCACCGGACAGGGGCGCTCCTACGAGCAGTACTTC.

The V call is TRBV3-1, the J call TRBJ2-5; D may be TRBD2 (5 bases). Germline V gives CDR1 LGHDT, CDR2 YNNKEL (reference sequence). V was cut by 4 bases and J by 5 bases, with 14 bases left in between. CDR3 length: 14 residues. The CDR3 sequence: CASSLREGWETQYF. The CDR3 DNA follows: TGTGCCAGCAGCCTTCGGGAAGGGTGGGAGACCCAGTACTTC.

The chain is built from TRBV5-4 and TRBJ2-7; 13 positions match TRBD2. Germline CDR1 and CDR2: SGHNT and YYREEE (reference sequence). The trim removed 4 bases at V and 2 bases at J, leaving 3 bases unmatched. The CDR3 has 15 amino acids. CDR3 sequence reads: CASSGGTSGTYEQYF. CDR3 coding DNA: TGTGCCAGCAGCGGCGGGACTAGCGGGACCTACGAGCAGTACTTC.

This clonotype was recorded many times. The chain combines TRBV28 with TRBJ1-1; D uncertain. CDR1 is MDHEN, CDR2 SYDVKM, per germline. The V end lost 6 bases, the J end lost 7 bases, and 12 bases lay between the germline ends. CDR3 length: 12 amino acids. The CDR3 region has the DNA TGTGCCAGCAGCAACGCGTTTAGTGAAGCTTTCTTT. This codes for CASSNAFSEAFF.

This clonotype was seen more than once but under ten times. The chain recombines TRBV18 with TRBJ1-2; 8 bases agree with TRBD1. V lost 3 bases and J lost 2; bases outside the gene matches: 5. Germline CDR1 reads KGHSH; CDR2 reads LQKENI. The CDR3 spans 15 residues. CDR3 nucleotides: TGTGCCAGCTCACCGTGGACAGGGCTCAACTATGGCTACACCTTC. Translating it yields CASSPWTGLNYGYTF.

This clonotype was detected a few times. The V call is TRBV11-3, the J call TRBJ1-3; D is unclear. The V gene's germline CDR1 is SGHNT and CDR2 YENEEA. The germline V and J ends were trimmed by 2 bases and 0 bases, with 11 bases remaining between them. The CDR3 extends over 16 amino acids. This CDR3 is CASSLYLDPSGNTIYF. In DNA form, the CDR3 reads TGTGCCAGCAGCTTATACTTAGACCCCTCTGGAAACACCATATATTTT. Full variable domain (remainder filled in from reference TRBV11-3 and TRBJ1-3): EAGVVQSPRYKIIEKKQPVAFWCNPISGHNTLYWYLQNLGQGPELLIRYENEEAVDDSQLPKDRFSAERLKGVDSTLKIQPAELGDSAVYLCASSLYLDPSGNTIYFGEGSWLTVV.

The genes are TRBV24-1 and TRBJ2-5; TRBD2 agrees at 7 bases. The junction had 24 bases not matched to a gene; V was cut back by 10 bases and J by 2 bases. The CDR3 loop spans 19 amino acids. Germline V gene lookup returns CDR1 KGHDR and CDR2 SFDVKD. The DNA of the CDR3 is TGTGCCACGGGGAGGGTCACGGGACGCAGGAATCCCGGACAAGAGACCCAGTACTTC. It specifies CATGRVTGRRNPGQETQYF.

The gene calls are TRBV27 and TRBJ1-5, with 9 bases that match TRBD1. The germline V gene has CDR1 MNHEY and CDR2 SMNVEV (reference sequence). The CDR3 extends over 14 amino acids. The junction had 5 bases not matched to a gene; V was cut back by 5 bases and J by 6 bases. Here the CDR3 DNA reads TGTGCCAGCAGTCCTCGGACAGGGGTTCAGCCCCAGCATTTT. It specifies CASSPRTGVQPQHF.

This clonotype has more than one count but fewer than ten. The chain couples TRBV19 to TRBJ2-5, with D possibly TRBD2 on 6 matching bases. The V gene's germline CDR1 is LNHDA and CDR2 SQIVND (reference sequence). The CDR3 runs to 15 residues. The ends were cut back, 5 bases at V and 2 bases at J, with 15 bases in the middle. As DNA, the CDR3 is TGTGCCAGTAGTTATTCAGGGAGGTGGCAAGAGACCCAGTACTTC. This gives the protein CASSYSGRWQETQYF.

The chain uses TRBV27 and TRBJ2-7; 13 bases match TRBD2. The CDR3 contains 15 residues. Germline V gives CDR1 MNHEY, CDR2 SMNVEV (reference sequence). V was pared by 3 bases and J by 2 bases, with 1 base of the junction left unmatched. The CDR3 here is CASSFGTSGTYEQYF. The CDR3 region has the DNA TGTGCCAGCAGTTTCGGGACTAGCGGGACCTACGAGCAGTACTTC.

A few counts support this clonotype. Since a much larger clone is just one base distant, this may be a read error. J is TRBJ2-3 and V is TRBV20-1, with D possibly TRBD2 on 6 matching bases. Trimming took off 5 bases at V and 4 bases at J, with 19 bases between the two ends. Germline loops: CDR1 DFQATT, CDR2 SNEGSKA (reference sequence). This CDR3 has 15 residues. CDR3 in amino acids: CSAGLTSLRSDTQYF. The CDR3 region has the DNA TGCAGTGCTGGGCTCACTAGCCTAAGGTCAGATACGCAGTATTTT.

This clonotype showed up many times. This sequence joins TRBV10-3 and TRBJ2-3; 10 nucleotides agree with TRBD2. The CDR3 totals 15 residues. CDR1 and CDR2 from the germline V gene are ENHRY and SYGVKD. The V gene end was trimmed by 4 bases and the J gene end by 2 bases; junction bases not matched to a gene: 3. The CDR3 nucleotides are TGTGCCATCAGTGGAAGCGGGGGGGACACAGATACGCAGTATTTT. Amino acid sequence: CAISGSGGDTDTQYF.

On this clonotype itself: A junction end diverges from the germline sequence, so it may reflect a read error. This chain connects TRBV20-1 to TRBJ2-3, with D possibly being TRBD1 or TRBD2 (5 bases each). The germline V gene has CDR1 DFQATT and CDR2 SNEGSKA (reference sequence). CDR3 size: 16 residues. The CDR3 nucleotides read TGCAGCGCTAGAGATCCCAGGGTACGGGGCACAGATAACCAGTATTTC. Translation: CSARDPRVRGTDNQYF.

This clonotype came up many times. This sequence joins TRBV7-9 and TRBJ1-1; D perhaps matches TRBD1 (5 bases). Per the germline V gene, CDR1 is SEHNR and CDR2 is FQNEAQ (reference sequence). V was cut by 5 bases and J by 7 bases, with 11 bases left in between. CDR3 length equals 12 residues. The CDR3 protein is CASSLRQNEAFF. The CDR3, as DNA: TGTGCCAGCAGCCTACGACAGAATGAAGCTTTCTTT.

This chain's CDR3 is CASSDGLVGGGGWQFF. The DNA of the CDR3 is TGTGCCAGCAGCGACGGACTAGTGGGGGGGGGGGGCTGGCAGTTCTTC. J is TRBJ2-1 and V is TRBV12-3 or TRBV12-4, with D tentatively TRBD2 (7 bases). Trimming pared 6 bases from V and 12 bases from J, leaving 27 bases between. This CDR3 comprises 16 residues.

This clonotype was picked up many times. V usage is TRBV20-1 and J usage is TRBJ2-1; D uncertain. The CDR3 is 12 amino acids. Germline-derived CDR1 and CDR2 are DFQATT and SNEGSKA (reference sequence). CDR3: CGVVSDYNEQFF. CDR3 bases: TGCGGGGTGGTTTCCGACTACAATGAGCAGTTCTTC.

In its sample, this clonotype was seen many times. The rearrangement uses TRBV2 and TRBJ2-3; D not resolved. Germline V gene lookup returns CDR1 SNHLY and CDR2 FYNNEI. CDR3 length: 12 amino acids. The CDR3 coding sequence is TGTGCTCCGGCAGGCTTCACAGATACGCAGTATTTT. This translates into CAPAGFTDTQYF.

This clonotype was seen repeatedly, ten times or more. The chain links TRBV20-1 to TRBJ2-3; D is perhaps TRBD1 or TRBD2 (5 bases each). Germline lookup yields CDR1 DFQATT and CDR2 SNEGSKA (reference sequence). The CDR3 has 13 residues. The V end was cut by 6 bases, the J end by 0 bases, with 10 bases between. The chain's CDR3 is CSARDRSTDTQYF. The CDR3, as DNA: TGCAGTGCCAGGGACCGTAGCACAGATACGCAGTATTTT.

Ten or more counts support this clonotype. The chain joins TRBV29-1 to TRBJ1-4; tentative D call: TRBD1 (6 bases). V dropped 1 base and J dropped 10 bases, with 13 bases sitting between them. Germline values: CDR1 SQVTM, CDR2 ANQGSEA. The CDR3 contains 13 residues. CDR3 loop: CSVEVGAQRKLFF. The CDR3 DNA is TGCAGCGTTGAAGTGGGGGCGCAGAGAAAACTGTTTTTT.

This clonotype was counted ten times or more. This may be a read error: a much more frequent sequence differs by one nucleotide. V gene TRBV12-3 or TRBV12-4 combines with J gene TRBJ1-2; 8 bases fit TRBD1. The CDR3 is 13 residues long. V gave up 6 bases and J gave up 3 bases; unmatched junction bases: 3. The CDR3 DNA is TGTGCCAGCAGCCCGACAGGGGACTATGGCTACACCTTC. Protein product: CASSPTGDYGYTF.

In DNA form, the CDR3 reads TGTGCCACCAGCAAACAGCCCAAAACTGAAGCTTTCTTT. This translates into CATSKQPKTEAFF. The gene calls are TRBV15 and TRBJ1-1; D uncertain. Germline CDR1 is LNHNV and CDR2 is YYDKDF (reference sequence). The CDR3 consists of 13 residues. The V gene lost 4 bases and the J gene lost 5 bases, with 11 bases spanning the gap.

At least ten counts were recorded for this clonotype. The rearrangement links TRBV20-1 to TRBJ2-7; 8 bases are a match to TRBD2. CDR1 and CDR2 (germline): DFQATT, SNEGSKA (reference sequence). V shed 6 bases and J 0 bases; nucleotides not matched to a gene: 7. CDR3 length: 14 residues. CDR3 residues: CSATLAGPSYEQYF. CDR3 DNA sequence: TGCAGTGCCACCCTAGCGGGCCCCTCCTACGAGCAGTACTTC.

This clonotype occurred many times. The V call is TRBV20-1, the J call TRBJ2-1; 10 nucleotides match TRBD1. Germline CDR1 DFQATT, CDR2 SNEGSKA (reference sequence). The V and J ends lost 5 bases and 12 bases, in that order; junction bases with no gene match: 10. The CDR3 is 13 amino acids. CDR3 protein: CSAQTGGEVRQFF. The CDR3 DNA is TGCAGTGCTCAGACAGGGGGCGAGGTTAGGCAGTTCTTC.

This clonotype has ten or more counts. This rearrangement joins TRBV7-3 to TRBJ2-1; D is uncertain. Germline V lookup: CDR1 SGHTA, CDR2 FQGTGA. This CDR3 contains 16 residues. Trimming pared 4 bases from V and 0 bases from J, leaving 13 bases between. CDR3 amino acids: CASSSNAFSSYNEQFF. The CDR3 coding sequence is TGTGCCAGCAGCTCTAACGCTTTCAGCTCCTACAATGAGCAGTTCTTC.